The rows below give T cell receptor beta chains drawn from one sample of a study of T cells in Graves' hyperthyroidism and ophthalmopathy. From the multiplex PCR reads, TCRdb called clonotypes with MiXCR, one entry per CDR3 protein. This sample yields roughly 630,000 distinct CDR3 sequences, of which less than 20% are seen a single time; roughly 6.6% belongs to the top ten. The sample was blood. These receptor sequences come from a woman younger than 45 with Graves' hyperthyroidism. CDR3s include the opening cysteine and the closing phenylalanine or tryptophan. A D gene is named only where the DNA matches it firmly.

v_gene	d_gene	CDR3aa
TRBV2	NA	CASPWNRITEAFF
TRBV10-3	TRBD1	CAIRQGAGNQPQHF
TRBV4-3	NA	CASSQVALSSYNEQFF
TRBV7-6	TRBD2	CASSRREPGLAGDPRSNEQFF
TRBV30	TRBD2	CAWSVLEWLADNEQFF
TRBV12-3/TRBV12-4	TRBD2	CASSLPITYVIAGGPTDTQYF
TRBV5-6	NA	CASSLERWGNSPLHF
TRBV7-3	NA	CASSLRWQETQYF
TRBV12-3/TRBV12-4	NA	CASSLGTLGEQFF
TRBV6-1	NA	CASRQAGRVGELFF
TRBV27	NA	CASSSPWGGPEGTDTQYF
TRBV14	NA	CASSLYQVGETQYF
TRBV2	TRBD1	CASNRQGTSNTEAFF
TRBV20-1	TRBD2	CSAPGTSGGEFF
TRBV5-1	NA	CASSFSGDSNEKLFF
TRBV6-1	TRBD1	CASSPTLTGGGYEQYF
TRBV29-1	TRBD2	CSVESSGGPNEQFF
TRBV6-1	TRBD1	CASGEGAVTEAFF
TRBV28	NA	CASSRQVQNKLFF
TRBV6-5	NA	CASSYSRHRDTEAFF
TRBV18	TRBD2	CASSKLAGSYNEQFF
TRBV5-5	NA	CASSLGLGTGLSGTDTQYF
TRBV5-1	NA	CASSFRINTGELFF
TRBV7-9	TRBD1	CASSLAPGQGTYNSPLHF
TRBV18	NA	CASSPDTGANVLTF
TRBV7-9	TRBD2	CASRRPGTSEQYF
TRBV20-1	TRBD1	CSAGLTGWIYEQYF
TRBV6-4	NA	CASSGQPNTGELFF
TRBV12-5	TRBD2	CASGLVGGRTDTQYF
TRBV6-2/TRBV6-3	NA	CASSPSGTDLREQYF
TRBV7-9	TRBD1	CASSLPLSDRGFSGANVLTF
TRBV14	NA	CASSPLSEVYGYTF
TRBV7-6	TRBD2	CASSPGTSGIIIGELFF
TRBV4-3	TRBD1	CASSYAGTGVMGAFF
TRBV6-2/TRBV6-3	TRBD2	CASTSGRAYEQYF
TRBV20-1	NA	CSVGHSDRGYEQYF
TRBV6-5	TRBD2	CASSYSREGPSYEQYF
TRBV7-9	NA	CASSSGGSGGTQYF
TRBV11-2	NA	CASSQSYSSTGELFF
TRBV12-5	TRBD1	CASGTQQGIYGYTF
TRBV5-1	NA	CASSSGPDYNEQFF
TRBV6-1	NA	CASSPSRDTDTQYF
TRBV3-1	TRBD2	CASSQEEPGGLAGGHGGELFF
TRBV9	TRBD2	CASSVRTRGDEQFF
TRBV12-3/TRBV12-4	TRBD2	CASILAGAPGANVLTF
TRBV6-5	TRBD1	CASSYSFDRESSGNTIYF
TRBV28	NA	CASSLDQEGNQPQHF
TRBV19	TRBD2	CASSTAGTRYEQFF